This T cell receptor (beta chain) derives from a study of spatial heterogeneity in lung cancer. Trimming left V 4 bases short and J 3 bases short, with 16 bases between. CDR3 length: 15 residues. The V gene's germline CDR1 is PRHDT and CDR2 FYEKMQ (reference sequence). Time point indicated: sample taken at primary tumor resection. TCRdb reanalysed the 5' RACE reads using MiXCR and keeps one entry per CDR3 protein. The sample lists around 10,000 distinct CDR3 sequences; 3.7% were seen once. This clonotype has at least ten counts. This chain links TRBV13 with TRBJ2-7; D might be TRBD1 (6 bases). The sequence was obtained from a female donor with early-stage non-small cell lung cancer. The sequencing used PBMCs, collected at surgery. CDR3 bases: TGTGCCAGCAGCTCGGCATCACAGGGTCGCTACGAGCAGTACTTC. It yields the protein CASSSASQGRYEQYF.